The clone carrying this T cell receptor (beta chain) was seen only a few times. The antigen is unknown. Amplification of TCR beta CDR3 regions used RNA as the template. HTBI primers drove first-round RT-PCR of the TCR CDR3. In TCRdb, the multiplex PCR reads were re-called with MiXCR into one record per CDR3 protein. The table lists about 560,000 distinct CDR3 sequences, 15% to 20% of them singletons, with 15% to 20% in the top ten. Any patient presenting with uncontrolled infection, other autoimmune disease, pregnancy or lactation was left out. The sample comes from a study of T cells in Graves' hyperthyroidism and ophthalmopathy. Overall study findings and caveats: By a 13 V-J model, ophthalmopathy was set apart from stable hyperthyroidism. Most thyroid clonotypes that were expanded above 0.001 also turned up in blood.

The sample taken for sequencing was blood. This sequence originates from a woman aged 18-30 years with Graves' hyperthyroidism.

The CDR3 protein is CSVLVAGGPMETQYF. The CDR3 region has the DNA TGCAGTGTCCTGGTAGCGGGGGGGCCGATGGAGACCCAGTACTTC. The genes are TRBV20-1 and TRBJ2-5; 11 nucleotides align to TRBD2. Germline values: CDR1 DFQATT, CDR2 SNEGSKA (reference sequence). This CDR3 comprises 15 residues. Losses at the gene ends were 7 bases for V and 5 bases for J; bases not matched to a gene: 12.